This T cell receptor beta chain was recovered during a study of blood T cells in healthy people across ages. Study-wide points: Investigators treated diversity estimates from one million T cells as underestimates. Long-lived and aged donors differed, with more naive CD4+ cells and higher diversity in the long-lived. Conclusively comparing naive with antigen-experienced cells was impossible with unsorted PBMCs.

Concerning this clonotype: Antigen unknown.

A second PCR, run for roughly 7 to 11 cycles, used a sample-barcoded 5' primer plus a J-beta primer mix. TCRdb used MiXCR to reprocess the 5' RACE reads, holding one entry per CDR3 protein. The table shows 540,000 or so distinct CDR3 sequences, with 25% to 30% occurring only once. The sequence was collected from a woman aged 70-85 years in good health. The material sequenced was blood.

CDR3 residues: CASSQGTGLSNQPQHF. In DNA, the CDR3 is TGCGCCAGCAGCCAGGGGACAGGGTTGAGCAATCAGCCCCAGCATTTT. The chain employs TRBV4-1 and TRBJ1-5; 9 nucleotides match TRBD1. The CDR3 is 16 residues long. J was trimmed by 1 base and V by 3 bases; bases with no gene match: 4. Germline V lookup: CDR1 MGHRA, CDR2 YSYEKL.